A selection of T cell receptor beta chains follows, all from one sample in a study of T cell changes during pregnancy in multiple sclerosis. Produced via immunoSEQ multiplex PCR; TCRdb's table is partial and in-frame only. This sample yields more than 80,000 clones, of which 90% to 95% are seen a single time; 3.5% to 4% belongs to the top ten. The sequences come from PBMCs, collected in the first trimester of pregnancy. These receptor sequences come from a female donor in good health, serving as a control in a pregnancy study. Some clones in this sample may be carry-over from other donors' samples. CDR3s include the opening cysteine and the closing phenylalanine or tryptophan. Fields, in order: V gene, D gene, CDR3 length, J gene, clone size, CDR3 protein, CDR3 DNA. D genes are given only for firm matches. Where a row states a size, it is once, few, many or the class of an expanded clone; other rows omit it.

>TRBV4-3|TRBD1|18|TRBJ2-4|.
CASSQDIGMGGTGPQQYF
TGCGCCAGCAGCCAAGATATCGGTATGGGAGGGACAGGGCCCCAACAGTACTTC
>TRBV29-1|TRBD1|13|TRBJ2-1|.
CSVAGTASNEQFF
TGCAGCGTTGCCGGGACAGCGAGCAATGAGCAGTTCTTC
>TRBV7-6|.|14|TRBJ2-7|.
CASSSPETSPEQYF
TGTGCCAGCAGCTCCCCTGAGACTAGTCCCGAGCAGTACTTC
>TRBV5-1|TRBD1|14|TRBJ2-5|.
CASSRRTGEETQYF
TGCGCCAGCTCGAGGCGGACAGGAGAAGAGACCCAGTACTTC
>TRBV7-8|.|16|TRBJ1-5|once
CASSSRRRNSNQPQHF
TGTGCCAGCAGCTCCCGACGCAGGAATAGCAATCAGCCCCAGCATTTT
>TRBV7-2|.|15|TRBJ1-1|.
CATRNQGSNTMNAFF
TGTGCCACAAGGAACCAGGGTTCTAACACGATGAACGCTTTCTTT
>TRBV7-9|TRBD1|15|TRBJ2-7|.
CASSLEVTGGDEQYF
TGTGCCAGCAGCTTAGAGGTGACAGGGGGCGACGAGCAGTACTTC
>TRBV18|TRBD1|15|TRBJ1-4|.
CASSTGGGTNEKLFF
TGTGCCAGCTCAACAGGGGGTGGAACTAATGAAAAACTGTTTTTT
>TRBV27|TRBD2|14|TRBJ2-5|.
CASSLAGGRETQYF
TGTGCCAGCAGTTTAGCGGGGGGGCGTGAGACCCAGTACTTC
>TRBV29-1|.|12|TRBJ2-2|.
CSVYWNTGELFF
TGCAGCGTGTACTGGAACACCGGGGAGCTGTTTTTT
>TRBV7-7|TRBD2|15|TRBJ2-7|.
CASSSEASGLEEQYF
TGTGCTAGCAGCTCAGAGGCTAGCGGGCTTGAAGAGCAGTACTTC
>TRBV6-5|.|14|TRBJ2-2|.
CASRLGINTGELFF
TGTGCCAGCAGGCTCGGGATAAACACCGGGGAGCTGTTTTTT
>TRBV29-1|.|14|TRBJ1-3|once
CSVEQRLSGNTIYF
TGCAGCGTTGAGCAGAGACTCTCTGGAAACACCATATATTTT
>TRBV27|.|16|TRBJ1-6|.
CASSLAGRAYNSPLHF
TGTGCCAGCAGTTTAGCAGGGAGGGCCTATAATTCACCCCTCCACTTT
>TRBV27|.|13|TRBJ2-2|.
CASSSGEAGELFF
TGTGCCAGCAGTTCTGGAGAAGCCGGGGAGCTGTTTTTT
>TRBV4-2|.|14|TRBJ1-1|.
CASSQAEGDTEAFF
TGTGCCAGCAGCCAAGCAGAAGGGGACACTGAAGCTTTCTTT
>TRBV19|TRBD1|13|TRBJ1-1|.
CASSTDRGGGAFF
TGTGCCAGTAGTACCGACAGGGGCGGTGGTGCTTTCTTT
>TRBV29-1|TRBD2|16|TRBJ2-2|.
CSVAFRAGENTGELFF
TGCAGCGTGGCCTTCAGGGCGGGGGAGAACACCGGGGAGCTGTTTTTT
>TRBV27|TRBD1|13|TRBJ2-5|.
CASSFNRGETQYF
TGTGCCAGCAGTTTTAACAGGGGGGAGACCCAGTACTTC
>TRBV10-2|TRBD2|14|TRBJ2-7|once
CASRQSAGRYEQYF
TGCGCCAGCAGACAGTCAGCGGGGAGGTACGAGCAGTACTTC
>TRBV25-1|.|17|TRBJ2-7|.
CASSARSWTTDSYEQYF
TGTGCCAGCAGTGCCCGTTCGTGGACAACGGACTCCTACGAGCAGTACTTC
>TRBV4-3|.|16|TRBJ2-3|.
CASSQDRIRTASAQYF
TGCGCCAGCAGCCAAGATCGAATAAGGACTGCTTCGGCGCAGTATTTT
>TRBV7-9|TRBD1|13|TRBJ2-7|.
CCVGGQILYEQYF
TGTTGCGTAGGGGGACAGATCCTCTACGAGCAGTACTTC
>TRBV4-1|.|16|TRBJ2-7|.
CASSQDPAGRDYEQYF
TGCGCCAGCAGCCAAGATCCGGCAGGTCGAGACTACGAGCAGTACTTC
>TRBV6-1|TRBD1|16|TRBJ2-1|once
CASSEALGQGNHEQFF
TGTGCCAGCAGTGAAGCTCTGGGACAGGGCAACCATGAGCAGTTCTTC
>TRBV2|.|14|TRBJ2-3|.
CAIETTGNTDTQYF
TGTGCCATAGAGACGACAGGAAACACAGATACGCAGTATTTT
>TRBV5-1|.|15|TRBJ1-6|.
CASSLGSSYNSPLHF
TGCGCCAGCAGCTTGGGGAGCTCCTATAATTCACCCCTCCACTTT
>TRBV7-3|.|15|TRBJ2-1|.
CASSLRAGTYNEQFF
TGTGCCAGCAGCTTAAGGGCTGGTACCTACAATGAGCAGTTCTTC
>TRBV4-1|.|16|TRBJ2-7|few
CASSLRQGLGPYEQYF
TGCGCCAGCAGCCTAAGACAGGGACTGGGCCCCTACGAGCAGTACTTC
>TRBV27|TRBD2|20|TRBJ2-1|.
CASSLRAGLWRTSGSNEQFF
TGTGCCAGCAGTTTAAGAGCTGGGTTGTGGAGGACTAGCGGGAGCAATGAGCAGTTCTTC
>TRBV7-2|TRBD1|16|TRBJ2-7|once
CASSSRPGQGSYEQYF
TGTGCCAGCAGCTCACGTCCGGGACAGGGATCTTACGAGCAGTACTTC